The rows below give T cell receptor beta chains drawn from one sample of a study of blood T cell repertoires in COVID-19. Sequenced by immunoSEQ multiplex PCR; TCRdb stores in-frame clones only, minus some. The sample holds tens of thousands of clones, over 65% seen once. The sequenced sample was peripheral blood. Source of these receptors: an older woman with acute or convalescent COVID-19. Both conserved end residues are part of each CDR3. The order of the fields is J gene, clone size, V gene, D gene, CDR3 protein, CDR3 DNA. A D gene is named only where the DNA matches it firmly. Size is stated for part of the rows, as once, few or many counts, or as a class when the clone is expanded.

J: TRBJ2-1
size: NA
V: TRBV18
D: TRBD1
CDR3: CASSPQTGNEQFF
DNA: TGTGCCAGCTCACCCCAGACAGGGAATGAGCAGTTCTTC

J: TRBJ1-5
size: NA
V: TRBV12-3/TRBV12-4
D: NA
CDR3: CASSPQGGPQHF
DNA: TGTGCCAGCAGTCCACAAGGGGGTCCCCAGCATTTT

J: TRBJ1-1
size: NA
V: TRBV2
D: NA
CDR3: CASSKESGGVTEAFF
DNA: TGTGCCAGCAGCAAAGAGAGTGGGGGGGTCACTGAAGCTTTCTTT

J: TRBJ1-2
size: once
V: TRBV12-3/TRBV12-4
D: NA
CDR3: CASSFGSYGYTF
DNA: TGTGCCAGCAGTTTTGGCAGCTATGGCTACACCTTC

J: TRBJ1-2
size: NA
V: TRBV4-1
D: NA
CDR3: CASSSIVTGNYGYTF
DNA: TGCGCCAGCAGCTCTATCGTCACAGGGAACTATGGCTACACCTTC

J: TRBJ2-5
size: NA
V: TRBV7-7
D: NA
CDR3: CASSPGDLSGETQYF
DNA: TGTGCTAGCAGCCCAGGGGACCTATCGGGAGAGACCCAGTACTTC

J: TRBJ1-2
size: NA
V: TRBV6-1
D: TRBD1
CDR3: CASSEIVPRDRYGYTF
DNA: TGTGCCAGCAGTGAAATTGTGCCCCGGGACAGATATGGCTACACCTTC

J: TRBJ2-3
size: NA
V: TRBV29-1
D: NA
CDR3: CSVESVEGGTDTQYF
DNA: TGCAGCGTTGAGTCGGTAGAGGGGGGCACAGATACGCAGTATTTT

J: TRBJ1-6
size: NA
V: TRBV5-8
D: NA
CDR3: CASSEGGGLGNSPLHF
DNA: TGTGCCAGCAGCGAGGGGGGGGGCTTGGGAAATTCACCCCTCCACTTT

J: TRBJ1-2
size: few
V: TRBV27
D: NA
CDR3: CASSTGLAAGYTF
DNA: TGTGCCAGCAGTACAGGGTTGGCTGCTGGCTACACCTTC

J: TRBJ2-7
size: once
V: TRBV5-6
D: TRBD2
CDR3: CASSLEFGRREGYEQYF
DNA: TGTGCCAGCAGCTTGGAGTTCGGTCGGCGGGAGGGCTACGAGCAGTACTTC

J: TRBJ1-2
size: NA
V: TRBV7-9
D: NA
CDR3: CASSFSGHYGYTF
DNA: TGTGCCAGCAGCTTTTCGGGTCACTATGGCTACACCTTC

J: TRBJ1-1
size: once
V: TRBV7-8
D: NA
CDR3: CASSLGRTEAFF
DNA: TGTGCCAGCAGCTTAGGTCGGACTGAAGCTTTCTTT

J: TRBJ2-5
size: NA
V: TRBV9
D: TRBD2
CDR3: CASSVGAGVQETQYF
DNA: TGTGCCAGCAGCGTAGGAGCGGGGGTGCAAGAGACCCAGTACTTC

J: TRBJ1-5
size: NA
V: TRBV2
D: TRBD1
CDR3: CASQDRGNQPQHF
DNA: TGTGCCAGCCAGGACAGGGGGAATCAGCCCCAGCATTTT

J: TRBJ1-2
size: NA
V: TRBV10-2
D: NA
CDR3: CASSRRGDYGYTF
DNA: TGCGCCAGCAGTAGACGGGGTGACTATGGCTACACCTTC

J: TRBJ1-1
size: NA
V: TRBV6-5
D: NA
CDR3: CASRAGRRTEAFF
DNA: TGTGCCAGCAGAGCAGGGAGGCGCACTGAAGCTTTCTTT

J: TRBJ1-2
size: NA
V: TRBV18
D: TRBD1
CDR3: CASSPGTGVESYTF
DNA: TGTGCCAGCTCACCCGGGACAGGGGTGGAAAGCTACACCTTC

J: TRBJ1-1
size: once
V: TRBV19
D: TRBD1
CDR3: CASRQGSTEAFF
DNA: TGTGCCAGCAGACAGGGGAGCACTGAAGCTTTCTTT

J: TRBJ1-5
size: NA
V: TRBV6-2/TRBV6-3
D: NA
CDR3: CASSYWSGDSNQPQHF
DNA: TGTGCCAGCAGTTACTGGTCAGGGGATAGCAATCAGCCCCAGCATTTT

J: TRBJ2-7
size: NA
V: TRBV15
D: NA
CDR3: CATSRDHYEQYF
DNA: TGTGCCACCAGCAGAGACCACTACGAGCAGTACTTC

J: TRBJ2-7
size: NA
V: TRBV18
D: NA
CDR3: CASSLQRGFWGEQYF
DNA: TGTGCCAGCTCACTACAAAGGGGGTTTTGGGGCGAGCAGTACTTC

J: TRBJ1-1
size: NA
V: TRBV2
D: TRBD1
CDR3: CASSRIDRGRPEAFF
DNA: TGTGCCAGCAGTAGAATTGACAGGGGGCGTCCTGAAGCTTTCTTT

J: TRBJ1-5
size: NA
V: TRBV10-3
D: TRBD1
CDR3: CATKTGDQPQHF
DNA: TGTGCCACCAAGACAGGGGATCAGCCCCAGCATTTT

J: TRBJ2-7
size: NA
V: TRBV5-1
D: TRBD1
CDR3: CASSSTTGVTYEQYF
DNA: TGCGCCAGCAGCTCCACGACAGGGGTAACCTACGAGCAGTACTTC

J: TRBJ1-6
size: NA
V: TRBV25-1
D: TRBD1
CDR3: CASRDTRQGPSNSPLHF
DNA: TGTGCCAGCAGGGACACCCGACAGGGTCCCTCCAATTCACCCCTCCACTTT

J: TRBJ1-6
size: NA
V: TRBV4-2
D: NA
CDR3: CASSPPGLSYNSPLHF
DNA: TGTGCCAGCAGCCCCCCAGGGTTGTCCTATAATTCACCCCTCCACTTT

J: TRBJ1-2
size: NA
V: TRBV6-5
D: NA
CDR3: CASTFGGTSYGYTF
DNA: TGTGCCAGCACCTTCGGGGGGACCTCATATGGCTACACCTTC

J: TRBJ1-2
size: NA
V: TRBV11-2
D: NA
CDR3: CASSPLAGRRNYGYTF
DNA: TGTGCCAGCAGCCCCCTTGCTGGTCGGCGGAACTATGGCTACACCTTC